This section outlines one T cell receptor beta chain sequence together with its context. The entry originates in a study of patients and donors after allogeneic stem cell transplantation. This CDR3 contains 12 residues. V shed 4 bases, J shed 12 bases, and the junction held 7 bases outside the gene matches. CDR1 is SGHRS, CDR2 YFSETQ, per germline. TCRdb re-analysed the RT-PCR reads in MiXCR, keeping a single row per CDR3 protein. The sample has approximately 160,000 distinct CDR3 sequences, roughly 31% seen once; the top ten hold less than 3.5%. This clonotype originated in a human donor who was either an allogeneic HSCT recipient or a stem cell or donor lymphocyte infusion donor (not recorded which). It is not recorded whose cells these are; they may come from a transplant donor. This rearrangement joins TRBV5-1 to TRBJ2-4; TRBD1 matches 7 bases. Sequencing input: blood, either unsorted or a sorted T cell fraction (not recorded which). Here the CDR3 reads CASSQTTGSQYF. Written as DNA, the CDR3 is TGCGCCAGCAGCCAAACGACAGGGTCTCAGTACTTC.